A single sample gave rise to the 5 T cell receptor beta chains below, sequenced in a study of cytomegalovirus exposure and HLA in healthy donors. It was with 60 Vbeta and 13 Jbeta primers that the PCR ran. Profiled with immunoSEQ multiplex PCR; TCRdb holds only in-frame clones, not every one. The top ten clones hold just under 6.5% of a sample with about 89,000 clones, about 60% of them seen once. The sequencing sample was made of PBMCs. These receptors originate from a woman aged 30 to 39 in good health and CMV-seronegative.

V and J are TRBV7-9 and TRBJ1-1; unclear D gene. Germline V gene data show CDR1 as SEHNR and CDR2 as FQNEAQ (reference sequence). Deletions cut 3 bases from V and 4 bases from J, with 3 bases between. This CDR3 region has 11 residues. CDR3 region: CASSFFTEAFF. CDR3 DNA sequence: TGTGCCAGCAGCTTCTTCACTGAAGCTTTCTTT.

The chain carries TRBV5-8 and TRBJ2-7, with 13 positions matching TRBD2. The CDR3 loop spans 18 amino acids. J lost 2 bases, V lost 0 bases, and 8 bases had no gene match. CDR1 SGHTS and CDR2 YDEGEE come from the germline V gene. The CDR3: CASSLDGLAGEEAYEQYF. The CDR3 DNA reads TGTGCCAGCAGCTTGGATGGACTAGCGGGAGAGGAGGCCTACGAGCAGTACTTC.

The genes are TRBV5-6 and TRBJ1-2; D is ambiguous. The CDR3 covers 12 residues. Germline loops: CDR1 SGHDT, CDR2 YYEEEE. V lost 6 bases, J lost 1 base, and 7 bases lay in between. This CDR3 is CASTSLNYGYTF. The DNA of the CDR3 is TGTGCCAGCACCTCACTTAACTATGGCTACACCTTC.

This clone was counted a few times. The CDR3 sequence is CASSLGSRAGDTEAFF. The CDR3 nucleotides are TGCGCCAGCAGCTTAGGTAGCAGGGCAGGGGACACTGAAGCTTTCTTT. The genes are TRBV5-1 and TRBJ1-1; D may be TRBD1 (6 bases). The germline V and J ends were trimmed by 2 bases and 3 bases, with 17 bases remaining between them. Germline V gives CDR1 SGHRS, CDR2 YFSETQ. There are 16 residues in the CDR3.

This clone was counted between two and nine times. This chain links TRBV5-5 with TRBJ1-1, with no clear D. V was pared by 0 bases and J by 5 bases, with 5 bases between. Per the germline V gene, CDR1 is SGHKS and CDR2 is YYEKEE (reference sequence). The CDR3 runs to 12 residues. The CDR3 DNA reads as TGTGCCAGCAGCTTGGACATGACTGAAGCTTTCTTT. This translates into CASSLDMTEAFF.